Listed here are 14 T cell receptor beta chains from one sample, sequenced in a study of blood T cells in healthy people across ages. It was with a sample-barcoded 5' primer and a J-beta primer mix that a second PCR of roughly 6 to 12 cycles was run. TCRdb reprocessed the 5' RACE reads with MiXCR, giving one entry per CDR3 protein. The sample includes around 990,000 distinct CDR3 sequences, approximately 25% of them seen just once. These data were likewise used in another study, on T cells of mothers and their children.

Sequenced: blood. The receptors were gathered from a girl aged 2 to 10 in good health.

In this sample, this clonotype turned up a few times. The chain combines TRBV7-9 with TRBJ2-2, with TRBD1 identical over 7 bases. The V gene end was trimmed by 4 bases and the J gene end by 3 bases; junction bases not matched to a gene: 5. The germline CDR1 and CDR2 sequences are SEHNR and FQNEAQ (reference sequence). The CDR3 has 15 residues. CDR3 DNA sequence: TGTGCCAGCAGCTCAGAGACAGGGTACACCGGGGAGCTGTTTTTT. Translating gives CASSSETGYTGELFF.

The genes are TRBV9 and TRBJ2-1, with D unclear. The germline V and J ends were trimmed by 0 bases and 3 bases, with 7 bases remaining between them. The germline V gene has CDR1 SGDLS and CDR2 YYNGEE. This CDR3 contains 14 residues. The CDR3 nucleotides read TGTGCCAGCAGCGTAGATGGGATCTACAATGAGCAGTTCTTC. It yields the protein CASSVDGIYNEQFF. Full variable domain (rest looked up from reference TRBV9 and TRBJ2-1): DSGVTQTPKHLITATGQRVTLRCSPRSGDLSVYWYQQSLDQGLQFLIQYYNGEERAKGNILERFSAQQFPDLHSELNLSSLELGDSALYFCASSVDGIYNEQFFGPGTRLTVL.

The chain recombines TRBV5-6 with TRBJ2-1; D gene ambiguous. The germline gives CDR1 SGHDT, CDR2 YYEEEE. The CDR3 covers 13 residues. Trimming cost V 4 bases and J 6 bases, with 11 bases left between them. CDR3 residues: CASSPADGNEQFF. The CDR3 DNA sequence: TGTGCCAGCAGCCCCGCGGACGGCAATGAGCAGTTCTTC.

This clonotype was detected only a few times. The chain joins TRBV29-1 to TRBJ2-5; the D is unclear. Germline V gene lookup returns CDR1 SQVTM and CDR2 ANQGSEA. V lost 4 bases to trimming and J lost 4 bases, with 13 bases between them. The CDR3 has 13 amino acids. CDR3 coding DNA: TGCAGCGTTGGAGGTGGTATTACAGAGACCCAGTACTTC. Its protein product is CSVGGGITETQYF.

This clonotype was counted between two and nine times. The chain uses TRBV7-9 and TRBJ2-5, with no clear D. The end of the DNA is better explained by TRBJ2-1, so the J call may be wrong. Germline V gene data show CDR1 as SEHNR and CDR2 as FQNEAQ (reference sequence). The CDR3 totals 15 residues. CDR3 sequence reads: CASSFPSSSHNEQFF. The CDR3 DNA follows: TGTGCCAGCAGCTTTCCCTCTAGTTCCCACAATGAGCAGTTCTTC.

The chain joins TRBV2 to TRBJ2-7, with no clear D. Per germline, CDR1 SNHLY and CDR2 FYNNEI. Trimming pared 5 bases from V and 6 bases from J, leaving 11 bases between. This CDR3 comprises 12 residues. This CDR3 reads CASSTTNSEQYF. The CDR3 region has the DNA TGTGCCAGCAGTACAACCAACTCCGAGCAGTACTTC.

The chain joins TRBV28 to TRBJ2-7; a weak D match, TRBD2 (6 bases). The germline gives CDR1 MDHEN, CDR2 SYDVKM. Trimming cost V 5 bases and J 6 bases, with 20 bases left between them. The CDR3 totals 15 residues. The DNA for the CDR3 is TGTGCCAGCAGTCCCCTTTCCGGGAGTCCTACCGAGCAGTACTTC. It specifies CASSPLSGSPTEQYF.

This clonotype was counted only a few times. The chain has TRBV29-1 and TRBJ2-5, with 7 bases fitting TRBD1. There are 13 residues in the CDR3. The germline V gene encodes CDR1 SQVTM and CDR2 ANQGSEA. Trimming removed 7 bases from V and 5 bases from J; junction bases left unmatched: 10. The CDR3: CSDLTGLGETQYF. The DNA of the CDR3 is TGCAGCGATCTGACAGGGCTCGGGGAGACCCAGTACTTC.

This clonotype was seen a few times. The gene calls are TRBV3-1 and TRBJ1-3; D remains unclear. Trimming cost V 6 bases and J 8 bases, with 20 bases left between them. The CDR3 sequence is 15 residues long. CDR1 is LGHDT, CDR2 YNNKEL, per germline (reference sequence). The CDR3 sequence: CASRHSDRHLDTIYF. The CDR3 DNA reads as TGTGCCAGCAGACACTCTGACCGACATCTCGACACCATATATTTT.

Many counts were recorded for this clonotype. The CDR3 sequence: CASSLAGGYYEQYF. In nucleotides, the CDR3 is TGCGCCAGCAGCTTAGCGGGGGGGTACTACGAGCAGTACTTC. The rearrangement joins TRBV5-1 to TRBJ2-7; 10 bases align to TRBD2. J was trimmed by 3 bases and V by 2 bases; bases with no gene match: 2. Per the germline V gene, CDR1 is SGHRS and CDR2 is YFSETQ. The CDR3 has 14 residues.

A few counts support this clonotype. The chain couples TRBV9 to TRBJ1-4, with a weak D call TRBD1 (5 bases). V shed 4 bases and J shed 0 bases, with 13 bases lying between them. CDR3 length equals 16 residues. Germline CDR1 reads SGDLS; CDR2 reads YYNGEE. The CDR3, as DNA: TGTGCCAGCAGCCCACGCGGGGGTCCAACTAATGAAAAACTGTTTTTT. Its translation: CASSPRGGPTNEKLFF.

In this sample, this clonotype turned up a few times. The rearrangement joins TRBV6-6 to TRBJ2-2; D is possibly TRBD2 (6 bases). The germline V gene encodes CDR1 MNHNY and CDR2 SVGAGI (reference sequence). CDR3 length: 15 amino acids. The V and J ends lost 2 bases and 2 bases respectively, with 9 bases between them. The CDR3 loop reads CASSYGGTNTGELFF. The CDR3 nucleotides read TGTGCCAGCAGTTACGGCGGGACCAACACCGGGGAGCTGTTTTTT.

This chain joins TRBV27 and TRBJ2-5; D may be TRBD2 (5 bases). The J call is doubtful: the DNA matches TRBJ2-7 better. This CDR3 has 15 residues. Germline V gene lookup returns CDR1 MNHEY and CDR2 SMNVEV (reference sequence). As DNA, the CDR3 is TGTGCCAGCAGTTTAAAAGGGAGCGGACCCTACGAGCAGTACTTC. Translation: CASSLKGSGPYEQYF.

This clonotype was detected only a few times. J is TRBJ2-3 and V is TRBV7-2; possibly TRBD2 for D (6 bases). This CDR3 is built from 17 residues. Germline V gene sequence: CDR1 SGHTA, CDR2 FQGNSA. Trimming left V 0 bases short and J 2 bases short, with 15 bases between. CDR3 region: CASSLAGLEGVTDTQYF. CDR3 coding DNA: TGTGCCAGCAGCTTAGCGGGACTGGAGGGAGTCACAGATACGCAGTATTTT.